Listed here is a single T cell receptor beta chain. One end of the junction varies from germline; a read error may be responsible. Germline V gene data show CDR1 as SGHRS and CDR2 as YFSETQ. The CDR3 loop spans 15 amino acids. These data originate in a study of T cell responses to AZD1222 COVID-19 vaccine. The data were produced by immunoSEQ multiplex PCR, yet TCRdb's version contains in-frame clones alone and is incomplete. This sample has under 150,000 clones; roughly 90% occur once, and the top ten carry 1.5% to 2%. This material consisted of peripheral blood, taken 28 days after the second AZD1222 dose. The J gene is TRBJ2-3, the V gene TRBV5-1; 13 bases align to TRBD2. The clonotype comes from an adult who received the AZD1222 COVID-19 vaccine. For the CDR3, the DNA is TGCGTCAGCAGCTGGACTAGCGGGGGAATGGACACGCAGTATTTT. Its protein product is CVSSWTSGGMDTQYF.